This TCR beta chain was observed in a study of blood T cells in healthy people across ages. Study-wide background: Every two T cells gave about one barcoded beta molecule via template switching. Broader study findings: For the donors, CMV status was unknown and possibly confounded expanded clonotype changes. Both naive CD4+ cell counts and diversity were greater in long-lived donors than in aged donors.

The V end lost 11 bases, the J end lost 6 bases, and 13 bases lay between the germline ends. The CDR3 has 12 residues. CDR1 is MNHNY and CDR2 is SVGAGI in the germline V gene (reference sequence). Using a J-beta primer mix together with a sample-barcoded 5' primer, a second PCR was run for roughly 7 to 12 cycles. Each of the cDNA molecules was tagged by a template-switch adaptor with 12 random nucleotides. One entry per CDR3 protein results from TCRdb running MiXCR on the 5' RACE reads. This sample has some 1.5 million distinct CDR3 sequences, with 28% found just once. This clonotype was seen more than once but under ten times. Its antigen is not identified.

The V call is TRBV6-6, the J call TRBJ2-2, with a weak D call TRBD1 (6 bases). Sequenced material: blood. This sequence was found in a woman in her 30s in good health. For the CDR3, the DNA is TGTGCCGCCCGGACAGCGGCCGGGGAGCTGTTTTTT. Translation gives CAARTAAGELFF.